Listed here is a single TCR beta chain. The target of this receptor is not known. Base qualities are missing; no much larger clone stands one base away. The immunoSEQ Assay, a bias-controlled multiplex PCR, was used to amplify TCRbeta CDR3 regions from genomic DNA. The source study handled its data this way. The number of nucleated cells in each sample was estimated from the amplification of reference gene primers within the assay. To quantify the absolute abundance of each unique TCRbeta CDR3 rearrangement, sequence reads were collapsed and filtered. For each sample, productive Simpson clonality was calculated as the square root of Simpson's diversity index over productive rearrangements. In its TCRdb copy, this immuneACCESS table keeps in-frame sequences only and misses some clones. Where compared with another copy, unresolved V genes explain less than half of these, and the others have no known cause. V, J and clone size reflect that table, while D and trimming were determined from the DNA. This sample has about 230,000 clones in its table, and approximately 84% of those were observed once. Of the sample, around a tenth falls within the top ten clones.

The sample originates from a study of blood T cell repertoires in COVID-19 (dated by TCRdb to the early 2020s). Background for the entire study: The collaborator samples originated in the United States, Italy and Spain and spanned the acute and convalescent phases of COVID-19. The material from the prospective study consisted of cDNA or gDNA derived from T cells, B-cell-depleted T cells, or PBMCs. Where available, HLA class I and class II types were obtained from metadata supplied by the sample provider rather than from assay-based typing. The samples were drawn from the first 160 participants of the ongoing ImmuneRACE study and from 1,254 subjects provided by 6 global collaborators. Sample metadata almost always included a de-identified subject ID, COVID-19 status, age in years and sex. Deeply sampled blood TCRbeta repertoires from subjects exposed to, actively infected with, or recovered from COVID-19 were included in the dataset. A freely available public database, intended as a resource for researchers studying the immune response to SARS-CoV-2, is where the repertoires were released. Broad study findings and their caveats: The quantity of clinical and demographic metadata differed by source and by participant and was supplied without curation.

Germline trimming amounts to 4 bases on V and 7 bases on J, with 3 as the count of junction bases outside the gene matches. The germline V gene provides CDR1 SGHVS and CDR2 FNYEAQ. The CDR3 runs 13 amino acids, cysteine and phenylalanine included. The sequence is cut down to CDR3 DNA, 39 bases in frame from base 1. At one collaborating source in Seattle, patients were enrolled during active infection and were followed longitudinally through the course of disease. Each collaborating institution followed its own protocols to collect whole blood in K2EDTA tubes. For TCRbeta analysis, collaborator samples were shipped as frozen whole blood, as isolated PBMCs, or as DNA extracted from either sample type.

The rearrangement joined TRBV7-6 to TRBJ1-4; a stretch of 7 junction bases matches TRBD1. Sequencing was performed on peripheral blood. This TCR was recovered from a man in his fifties or sixties with COVID-19, enrolled during active disease. The CDR3 reads CASSSQGVEKLFF. In nucleotide form, the sequence is TGTGCCAGCAGCTCGCAGGGGGTTGAAAAACTGTTTTTT.